What follows is one T cell receptor beta chain and its context. Participants' reported clinical history set cohort assignment. This entry is derived from a study of blood T cell repertoires in COVID-19. The wider study: Acute-phase and convalescent COVID-19 samples originated in the United States, Italy and Spain.

Germline CDR1 is SGHTA and CDR2 is FQGNSA. The CDR3 spans 14 residues. V was cut by 2 bases and J by 8 bases, with 15 bases left in between. In the original processing: Counts of nucleated cells, estimated from reference gene primer amplification, were obtained. Here immunoSEQ multiplex PCR was the method, and the copy in TCRdb shows in-frame clones only, minus some. V and J calls and clone size are as listed in that table; D and trimming were resolved from the DNA. This table holds about 210,000 clones, around 81% found once. The sequenced material came from PBMCs or T cells enriched from blood (not recorded which). The source of this sequence is a woman aged 45-65 years with acute COVID-19. The rearrangement links TRBV7-2 to TRBJ1-2, with D possibly TRBD1 on 6 matching bases. As DNA, the CDR3 is TGTGCCAGCAGCTTAAGACAGGAGGCCTTCGGCTACACCTTC. Its protein product is CASSLRQEAFGYTF.